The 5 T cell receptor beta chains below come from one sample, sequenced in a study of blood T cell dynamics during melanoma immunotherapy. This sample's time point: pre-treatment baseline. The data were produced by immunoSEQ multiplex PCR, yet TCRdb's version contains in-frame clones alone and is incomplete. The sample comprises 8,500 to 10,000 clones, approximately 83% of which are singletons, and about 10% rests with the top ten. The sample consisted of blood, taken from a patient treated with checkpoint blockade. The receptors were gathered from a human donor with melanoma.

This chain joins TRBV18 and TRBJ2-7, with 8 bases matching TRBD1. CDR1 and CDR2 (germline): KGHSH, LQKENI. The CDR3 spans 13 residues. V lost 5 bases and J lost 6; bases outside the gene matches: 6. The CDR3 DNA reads TGTGCCAGCTCAACGGACAGGGTGACCGAGCAGTACTTC. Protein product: CASSTDRVTEQYF.

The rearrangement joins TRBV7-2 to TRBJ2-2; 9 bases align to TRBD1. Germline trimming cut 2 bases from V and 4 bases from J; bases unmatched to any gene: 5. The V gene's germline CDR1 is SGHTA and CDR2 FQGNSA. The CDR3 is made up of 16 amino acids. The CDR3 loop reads CASSLLGTGITGELFF. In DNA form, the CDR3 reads TGTGCCAGCAGCTTACTCGGGACAGGGATCACCGGGGAGCTGTTTTTT.

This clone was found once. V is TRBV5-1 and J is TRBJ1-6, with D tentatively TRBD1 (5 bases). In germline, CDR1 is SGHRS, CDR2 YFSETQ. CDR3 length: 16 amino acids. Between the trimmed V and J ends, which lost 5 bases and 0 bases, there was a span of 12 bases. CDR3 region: CASRLDDSSYNSPLHF. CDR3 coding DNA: TGCGCCAGCAGACTAGACGACAGCTCCTATAATTCACCCCTCCACTTT.

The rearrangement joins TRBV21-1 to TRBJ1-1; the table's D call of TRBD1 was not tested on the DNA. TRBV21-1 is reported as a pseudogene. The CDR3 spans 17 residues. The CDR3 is CASSTYRGAPKNTEAFF. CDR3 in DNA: TGTGCCAGCAGCACCTACAGGGGCGCTCCAAAGAACACTGAAGCTTTCTTT.

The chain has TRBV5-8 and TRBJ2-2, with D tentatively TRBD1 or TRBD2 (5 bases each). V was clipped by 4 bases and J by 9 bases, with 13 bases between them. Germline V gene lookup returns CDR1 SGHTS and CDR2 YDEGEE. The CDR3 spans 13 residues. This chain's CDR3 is CASSLGTSRELFF. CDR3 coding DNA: TGTGCCAGCAGCCTAGGGACCTCAAGGGAGCTGTTTTTT.